These 27 T cell receptor beta chains originate from one sample sequenced in a study of PD-1 blockade in mismatch repair-deficient tumors (dated by TCRdb to about 2017). Libraries were constructed by the immunoSEQ multiplex PCR assay. Imported from immuneACCESS, the table was reduced by TCRdb to in-frame sequences with V and J called. These copies leave out some clones; in studies compared against another copy, an unresolved V gene accounts for under half, and the cause of the remainder is not known. The sample profile shows roughly 70,000 clones; around 73% of them were found once. The ten largest account for about 5% of the sample. The input for sequencing was peripheral blood, taken 2 weeks after starting pembrolizumab. The source is an adult with mismatch repair-deficient cancer.

The chain carries TRBV14 and TRBJ2-7; TRBD2 aligns across 13 bases. With 4 bases clipped from V and 12 bases from J, the junction kept 6 bases outside the gene matches. This CDR3 is built from 13 residues. Germline CDR1 is SGHDN and CDR2 is FVKESK. Here the CDR3 DNA reads TGTGCCAGCAGCCCCGGACTAGCGGGAGTTCGGTACTTC. Encoded protein: CASSPGLAGVRYF.

This chain uses TRBV30 with TRBJ2-3, with a tentative D call TRBD2 (6 bases). V lost 1 base to trimming and J lost 2 bases, with 10 bases between them. This CDR3 is built from 14 residues. In germline, CDR1 is GTSNPN, CDR2 SVGIG (reference sequence). The CDR3 DNA follows: TGTGCCTGGAGTGCGGGACTTATCACAGATACGCAGTATTTT. Protein sequence: CAWSAGLITDTQYF.

A single count supports this clone. The V call is TRBV2, the J call TRBJ2-3, with TRBD1 as a possible D gene (5 bases). Germline lookup yields CDR1 SNHLY and CDR2 FYNNEI. The CDR3 runs 12 residues. V was pared by 10 bases and J by 1 base, with 9 bases between. The CDR3 nucleotides read TGTGCCAAAAGACAGCGCACAGATACGCAGTATTTT. As protein: CAKRQRTDTQYF.

The J gene is TRBJ1-3, the V gene TRBV7-9; TRBD1 matches at 8 bases. From germline, CDR1 is SEHNR and CDR2 FQNEAQ (reference sequence). The CDR3 has 14 amino acids. Trimming at V came to 5 bases and at J to 4 bases, leaving 4 bases not matched to a gene. In DNA, the CDR3 is TGTGCCAGCAGCAAGACAGGGGTCGGAAACACCATATATTTT. Its protein is CASSKTGVGNTIYF. The entire variable domain, with the rest obtained from reference TRBV7-9 and TRBJ1-3, is as follows: DTGVSQNPRHKITKRGQNVTFRCDPISEHNRLYWYRQTLGQGPEFLTYFQNEAQLEKSRLLSDRFSAERPKGSFSTLEIQRTEQGDSAMYLCASSKTGVGNTIYFGEGSWLTVV.

The V call is TRBV18, the J call TRBJ1-1; D possibly corresponds to TRBD1 (5 bases). The germline V gene encodes CDR1 KGHSH and CDR2 LQKENI. The CDR3 is 17 amino acids. V dropped 4 bases and J dropped 4 bases, with 22 bases sitting between them. DNA of the CDR3: TGTGCCAGCTCACAATCCGGGGGGGGATCGTCGGGCACTGAAGCTTTCTTT. This encodes CASSQSGGGSSGTEAFF. Filled out from reference TRBV18 and TRBJ1-1, the complete variable domain reads NAGVMQNPRHLVRRRGQEARLRCSPMKGHSHVYWYRQLPEEGLKFMVYLQKENIIDESGMPKERFSAEFPKEGPSILRIQQVVRGDSAAYFCASSQSGGGSSGTEAFFGQGTRLTVV.

V gene TRBV7-9 combines with J gene TRBJ2-1, with 11 nucleotides matching TRBD2. CDR1 is SEHNR, CDR2 FQNEAQ, per germline (reference sequence). The V segment lost 0 bases and the J segment 0 bases; nucleotides outside the gene matches: 7. The CDR3 has 19 amino acids. The CDR3 region is CASSLAPSTSGSSYNEQFF. CDR3 sequence (DNA): TGTGCCAGCAGCTTAGCACCCTCAACTAGCGGGAGCTCCTACAATGAGCAGTTCTTC.

The chain is built from TRBV5-8 and TRBJ1-2, with 8 positions matching TRBD1. The V and J ends lost 4 bases and 4 bases, in that order; junction bases with no gene match: 3. This CDR3 has 13 amino acids. Germline lookup yields CDR1 SGHTS and CDR2 YDEGEE. The CDR3 here is CASSETGAYGYTF. In DNA, the CDR3 is TGTGCCAGCAGCGAGACAGGGGCCTATGGCTACACCTTC.

This rearrangement joins TRBV6-1 to TRBJ1-1; D ambiguous. This CDR3 has 14 amino acids. Germline V gives CDR1 MNHNS, CDR2 SASEGT. The germline V and J ends were trimmed by 4 bases and 2 bases, with 11 bases remaining between them. Here the CDR3 DNA reads TGTGCCAGCAGTGGATCGACCGTAAACACTGAAGCTTTCTTT. It is translated as CASSGSTVNTEAFF.

The chain combines TRBV5-6 with TRBJ2-1; 10 positions agree with TRBD2. The CDR3 is 15 residues long. Germline loops: CDR1 SGHDT, CDR2 YYEEEE. J was trimmed by 7 bases and V by 4 bases; bases with no gene match: 8. The DNA for the CDR3 is TGTGCCAGCAGCGTACGCCGGACTAGCGGAAATGAGCAGTTCTTC. This translates into CASSVRRTSGNEQFF.

V and J are TRBV5-1 and TRBJ2-1; TRBD1 matches at 7 bases. This CDR3 comprises 18 residues. The germline gives CDR1 SGHRS, CDR2 YFSETQ. V dropped 5 bases and J dropped 6; count of bases not matched to a gene: 20. CDR3 amino acids: CASRERGPNSIGGNEQFF. In DNA form, the CDR3 reads TGCGCCAGCAGAGAGAGGGGGCCCAATTCTATAGGGGGCAATGAGCAGTTCTTC.

This clone was found once. The V and J genes are TRBV4-3 and TRBJ1-4; D ambiguous. This CDR3 region has 14 residues. V was cut by 6 bases and J by 7 bases, with 15 bases left in between. Per the germline V gene, CDR1 is LGHNA and CDR2 is YSLEER. CDR3 amino acids: CASRRTLLGEKLFF. The CDR3 DNA follows: TGCGCCAGCAGGCGGACCCTCCTGGGTGAAAAACTGTTTTTT.

V gene TRBV29-1 combines with J gene TRBJ1-1; maybe TRBD1 (5 bases). Trimming removed 6 bases from V and 0 bases from J, with 11 bases in between. The V gene's germline CDR1 is SQVTM and CDR2 ANQGSEA. The CDR3 is 13 amino acids. CDR3 bases: TGCAGCGTGCGGGGACTGCTGAACACTGAAGCTTTCTTT. Translating it yields CSVRGLLNTEAFF.

V and J are TRBV7-2 and TRBJ1-2; no reliable D call. Germline V gives CDR1 SGHTA, CDR2 FQGNSA. V was trimmed by 2 bases and J by 5 bases, leaving 12 bases between them. This CDR3 has 14 amino acids. CDR3 DNA: TGTGCCAGCAGCTTACCCGGGGTCCTTTATGGCTACACCTTC. Translation: CASSLPGVLYGYTF. Full variable domain (missing parts from reference TRBV7-2 and TRBJ1-2): GAGVSQSPSNKVTEKGKDVELRCDPISGHTALYWYRQSLGQGLEFLIYFQGNSAPDKSGLPSDRFSAERTGGSVSTLTIQRTQQEDSAVYLCASSLPGVLYGYTFGSGTRLTVV.

This rearrangement joins TRBV6-5 to TRBJ1-1; D not certain. The germline V and J ends were trimmed by 0 bases and 7 bases, with 9 bases remaining between them. The CDR3 extends over 13 amino acids. Germline assignment: CDR1 MNHEY and CDR2 SVGAGI. DNA of the CDR3: TGTGCCAGCAGTTACTCCGAGGATGGTGAAGCTTTCTTT. This sequence encodes CASSYSEDGEAFF.

V usage is TRBV12-5 and J usage is TRBJ2-7, with D perhaps TRBD1 (6 bases). Germline lookup yields CDR1 LGHNT and CDR2 FRNRAP. V was pared by 0 bases and J by 2 bases, with 8 bases between. The CDR3 has 14 residues. CDR3 in DNA: TGTGCTAGTGGTTTGGTAAGGGACACCTACGAGCAGTACTTC. Its translation: CASGLVRDTYEQYF. Variable domain in full (rest from reference TRBV12-5 and TRBJ2-7): DARVTQTPRHKVTEMGQEVTMRCQPILGHNTVFWYRQTMMQGLELLAYFRNRAPLDDSGMPKDRFSAEMPDATLATLKIQPSEPRDSAVYFCASGLVRDTYEQYFGPGTRLTVT.

This clone was found a few times. The chain couples TRBV25-1 to TRBJ1-1; the D is unclear. From germline, CDR1 is MGHDK and CDR2 SYGVNS. Trimming took 1 base from V and 10 from J, leaving 10 bases between them. The CDR3 sequence is 12 residues long. The CDR3 sequence: CASSEWEKRAFF. CDR3 bases: TGTGCCAGCAGTGAATGGGAGAAACGAGCTTTCTTT.

CDR3 nucleotides: TGTGCCAGCAGCGTAGGCACAGCAACTAATGAAAAACTGTTTTTT. This encodes CASSVGTATNEKLFF. V gene TRBV9 combines with J gene TRBJ1-4, with D unresolved. The germline CDR1 and CDR2 sequences are SGDLS and YYNGEE. This CDR3 spans 15 amino acids. Trimming stripped 0 bases from V and 0 bases from J, with 6 bases between.

The J gene is TRBJ1-1, the V gene TRBV5-1, with a possible D match to TRBD1 (5 bases). V was trimmed by 4 bases and J by 4 bases, leaving 11 bases between them. The CDR3 extends over 13 amino acids. Looked up from germline, CDR1 is SGHRS and CDR2 is YFSETQ. The CDR3 is CASSLMGRTEAFF. The CDR3 bases are TGCGCCAGCAGCCTCATGGGGCGCACTGAAGCTTTCTTT.

This chain connects TRBV5-1 to TRBJ2-3; D may be TRBD1 (5 bases). CDR1 and CDR2 from the germline V gene are SGHRS and YFSETQ. V lost 0 bases to trimming and J lost 0 bases, with 8 bases between them. This CDR3 has 15 residues. The CDR3 region is CASSLGRASTDTQYF. In DNA form, the CDR3 reads TGCGCCAGCAGCTTGGGCAGGGCAAGCACAGATACGCAGTATTTT.

DNA for the CDR3: TGTGCCAGCAGTTTAAATGACAGGAACTATGGCTACACCTTC. It yields the protein CASSLNDRNYGYTF. The rearrangement uses TRBV28 and TRBJ1-2, with D possibly TRBD1 on 6 matching bases. The CDR3 has 14 amino acids. Germline V gene lookup returns CDR1 MDHEN and CDR2 SYDVKM. V lost 2 bases, J lost 2 bases, and 9 bases lay in between.

In its sample, this clone was seen once. The chain combines TRBV29-1 with TRBJ1-2; 9 positions match TRBD1. Germline CDR1 SQVTM, CDR2 ANQGSEA. The V and J ends lost 6 bases and 4 bases, in that order; junction bases with no gene match: 9. This CDR3 has 14 amino acids. The CDR3 region has the DNA TGCAGCGTAGCTCCGGGACAGGGTTTCTATGGCTACACCTTC. Protein: CSVAPGQGFYGYTF.

The chain has TRBV19 and TRBJ2-7; 11 bases are shared with TRBD2. CDR3 length: 18 residues. CDR1 and CDR2 from the germline V gene are LNHDA and SQIVND (reference sequence). Losses at the gene ends were 5 bases for V and 2 bases for J; bases not matched to a gene: 14. CDR3 sequence: CASSAASGGTSGTYEQYF. In DNA, the CDR3 is TGTGCCAGTAGTGCAGCAAGTGGTGGGACTAGCGGTACCTACGAGCAGTACTTC.

This chain connects TRBV19 to TRBJ2-2; D is ambiguous. The CDR3 totals 13 residues. Germline loops: CDR1 LNHDA, CDR2 SQIVND (reference sequence). With 4 bases removed from V and 2 bases from J, the gap between germline ends came to 5 bases. The CDR3 nucleotides are TGTGCCAGTAGTAACCCTAACACCGGGGAGCTGTTTTTT. This gives the protein CASSNPNTGELFF.

V usage is TRBV5-4 and J usage is TRBJ1-2; tentative D call: TRBD1 (5 bases). This CDR3 spans 15 amino acids. V was pared by 2 bases and J by 4 bases, with 15 bases between. Germline CDR1 reads SGHNT; CDR2 reads YYREEE (reference sequence). This chain's CDR3 is CASSLLEGLGYGYTF. The CDR3 DNA reads TGTGCCAGCAGCTTATTGGAGGGGCTAGGCTATGGCTACACCTTC. The full variable domain, in which reference TRBV5-4 and TRBJ1-2 provide the parts outside the CDR3, is ETGVTQSPTHLIKTRGQQVTLRCSSQSGHNTVSWYQQALGQGPQFIFQYYREEENGRGNFPPRFSGLQFPNYSSELNVNALELDDSALYLCASSLLEGLGYGYTFGSGTRLTVV.

The gene calls are TRBV10-3 and TRBJ2-1; D gene ambiguous. CDR3 length equals 13 residues. Trimming pared 2 bases from V and 15 bases from J, leaving 17 bases between. The germline CDR1 and CDR2 sequences are ENHRY and SYGVKD. The CDR3 region has the DNA TGTGCCATCAGTGAGGGATTTTCCGCGAGTCTGTTCTTC. This codes for CAISEGFSASLFF.

This chain connects TRBV12-5 to TRBJ2-7; TRBD2 is a possible D gene (6 bases). V was shortened by 1 base and J by 6 bases, with 10 bases between the two germline ends. This CDR3 is built from 13 residues. Germline V gives CDR1 LGHNT, CDR2 FRNRAP. Here the CDR3 DNA reads TGTGCTAGTGGTTTGGGAGCCGGGAGCGAGCAGTACTTC. Translated: CASGLGAGSEQYF.

J is TRBJ1-2 and V is TRBV7-8; TRBD1 matches 10 bases. CDR3 length: 14 residues. Trimming at V came to 5 bases and at J to 6 bases, leaving 6 bases not matched to a gene. Germline CDR1 and CDR2: SGHVS and FQNEAQ. CDR3 sequence reads: CASSRSGTGDGYTF. The CDR3 DNA is TGTGCCAGCAGCCGGTCCGGGACAGGGGATGGCTACACCTTC.